This T cell receptor beta chain was found in a study of blood T cell repertoires in COVID-19. Overall study context: T cells, B-cell-depleted T cells, or PBMCs supplied cDNA or gDNA.

Original methodology: Reference gene primer amplification gave estimated nucleated cell counts. This table comes from immunoSEQ multiplex PCR, and its TCRdb copy is limited to in-frame clones, with some not included. That table furnishes V, J and clone size, whereas the DNA furnished D and trimming. The table shows 320,000 or so clones, with roughly 85% occurring only once. Within 2 weeks before study entry, exposed participants met a COVID-19 case. This CDR3 comprises 12 residues. The germline gives CDR1 LNHDA, CDR2 SQIVND (reference sequence). Trimming removed 1 base at V and 5 bases at J, with 6 bases between.

Sequencing was performed on PBMCs or T cells enriched from blood (not recorded which). J is TRBJ2-7 and V is TRBV19; D unresolved. The receptor was isolated from a woman aged 30 to 39 who had been exposed to COVID-19. CDR3 DNA sequence: TGTGCCAGTAGTATAGGGCGGAACGAGCAGTACTTC. Translation gives CASSIGRNEQYF.